Listed below are T cell receptor beta chains from one sample, sequenced in a study of CD8 T cells in Susac syndrome. A single record per CDR3 protein comes from TCRdb applying MiXCR to the immunoSEQ multiplex PCR reads. The repertoire includes 150,000 to 200,000 distinct CDR3 sequences, approximately 95% of them detected once, and around 0.093% sits in the top ten. The material sequenced was CD4+ T cells from PBMCs. The source is a human donor with multiple sclerosis. Each CDR3 is given with its conserved first and last residue. D genes are given only for firm matches. Clone size, where shown, is once, few, many, or a class for clones that have expanded.

v_call: TRBV6-2/TRBV6-3
j_call: TRBJ2-1
clone_size: NA
d_call: NA
cdr3_nt: TGTGCCACCTCATTTGGGGAGAGCTCCTACAATGAGCAGTTCTTC
cdr3_aa: CATSFGESSYNEQFF

v_call: TRBV20-1
j_call: TRBJ2-5
clone_size: NA
d_call: NA
cdr3_nt: TGCAGTGCCGAGGCAATCCAAGAGACCCAGTACTTC
cdr3_aa: CSAEAIQETQYF

v_call: TRBV2
j_call: TRBJ2-7
clone_size: NA
d_call: NA
cdr3_nt: TGTGCCAGCGGTCAGGCCTGGGATTACGAGCAGTACTTC
cdr3_aa: CASGQAWDYEQYF

v_call: TRBV20-1
j_call: TRBJ2-1
clone_size: NA
d_call: NA
cdr3_nt: TGCAGTACAAAGGGCTACAATGAGCAGTTCTTC
cdr3_aa: CSTKGYNEQFF

v_call: TRBV7-9
j_call: TRBJ1-2
clone_size: NA
d_call: NA
cdr3_nt: TGTGCCAGCAGCTTGAACAGGGATGGCTACACCTTC
cdr3_aa: CASSLNRDGYTF

v_call: TRBV7-3
j_call: TRBJ2-3
clone_size: NA
d_call: NA
cdr3_nt: TGTGCCAGCAGCTTAAGTAAAGGTCAGCCAGATACGCAGTATTTT
cdr3_aa: CASSLSKGQPDTQYF

v_call: TRBV18
j_call: TRBJ2-1
clone_size: NA
d_call: NA
cdr3_nt: TGTGCCAGCTCACACCCAGAGGGTGAGCAGTTCTTC
cdr3_aa: CASSHPEGEQFF

v_call: TRBV5-6
j_call: TRBJ1-5
clone_size: NA
d_call: NA
cdr3_nt: TGTGCCAGCAGCCGACGCGCCCGAAGGGCTTATCAGCCCCAGCATTTT
cdr3_aa: CASSRRARRAYQPQHF

v_call: TRBV30
j_call: TRBJ2-7
clone_size: NA
d_call: NA
cdr3_nt: TGTGCCTGGAGTGTAGGGCTCTACGAGCAGTACTTC
cdr3_aa: CAWSVGLYEQYF

v_call: TRBV4-3
j_call: TRBJ1-3
clone_size: NA
d_call: TRBD1
cdr3_nt: TGCGCCAGCAGCCAAAGGGCAGGGGGCTTCGGAAACACCTTATATTTT
cdr3_aa: CASSQRAGGFGNTLYF

v_call: TRBV29-1
j_call: TRBJ1-2
clone_size: NA
d_call: NA
cdr3_nt: TGCAGCGTTGAAGACCTCGGGTTCTATGGCTACACTTTC
cdr3_aa: CSVEDLGFYGYTF

v_call: TRBV29-1
j_call: TRBJ2-5
clone_size: NA
d_call: NA
cdr3_nt: TGCAGCGTACAGGGAGGCCAAGAGACCCAGTACTTC
cdr3_aa: CSVQGGQETQYF

v_call: TRBV30
j_call: TRBJ1-3
clone_size: once
d_call: NA
cdr3_nt: TGTGCCTGGAGATGGTATTCTGGAAACACCATATATTTT
cdr3_aa: CAWRWYSGNTIYF

v_call: TRBV6-5
j_call: TRBJ2-3
clone_size: NA
d_call: NA
cdr3_nt: TGTGCCAGCAGTTACAAGCGGGCCGCAGATACGCAGTATTTT
cdr3_aa: CASSYKRAADTQYF

v_call: TRBV4-2
j_call: TRBJ2-7
clone_size: NA
d_call: NA
cdr3_nt: TGTGCCAGCAGCCAAGGACAGGTCTCCTACGAGCAGTACTTC
cdr3_aa: CASSQGQVSYEQYF

v_call: TRBV28
j_call: TRBJ1-2
clone_size: NA
d_call: TRBD1
cdr3_nt: TGTGCCAGCAACCGGGACAGGTATGGCTACACCTTC
cdr3_aa: CASNRDRYGYTF

v_call: TRBV28
j_call: TRBJ1-5
clone_size: NA
d_call: NA
cdr3_nt: TGTGCCAGCAGTTTGCCCAATCATCAGCCCCAGCATTTT
cdr3_aa: CASSLPNHQPQHF

v_call: TRBV7-3
j_call: TRBJ2-2
clone_size: NA
d_call: NA
cdr3_nt: TGTGCCAGCAGCTTATACAGGACGGAAGACACCGGGGAGCTGTTTTTT
cdr3_aa: CASSLYRTEDTGELFF

v_call: TRBV5-8
j_call: TRBJ2-5
clone_size: once
d_call: NA
cdr3_nt: TGTGCCAGCAGCTTGCGGGGCCGTCGGGCCCAGTACTTC
cdr3_aa: CASSLRGRRAQYF

v_call: TRBV12-3/TRBV12-4
j_call: TRBJ1-5
clone_size: NA
d_call: NA
cdr3_nt: TGTGCCAGCATGGGACGGAGCAATCAGCCCCAGCATTTT
cdr3_aa: CASMGRSNQPQHF

v_call: TRBV6-6
j_call: TRBJ1-5
clone_size: NA
d_call: TRBD1
cdr3_nt: TGTGCCAGCAGCCCACAGGGGAGTAGCAATCAGCCCCAGCATTTT
cdr3_aa: CASSPQGSSNQPQHF

v_call: TRBV12-3/TRBV12-4
j_call: TRBJ2-5
clone_size: NA
d_call: NA
cdr3_nt: TGTGCCAGCAGCCCCCCGGGGGCCGAGACCCAGTACTTC
cdr3_aa: CASSPPGAETQYF

v_call: TRBV14
j_call: TRBJ2-6
clone_size: NA
d_call: NA
cdr3_nt: TGTGCCAGCAGCCGATACGGGTTTCTCTCTGGGGCCAACGTCCTGACTTTC
cdr3_aa: CASSRYGFLSGANVLTF

v_call: TRBV28
j_call: TRBJ1-4
clone_size: NA
d_call: NA
cdr3_nt: TGTGCCAGCAGTTTGGGGCAGAATAATGAAAAACTGTTTTTT
cdr3_aa: CASSLGQNNEKLFF

v_call: TRBV7-9
j_call: TRBJ2-5
clone_size: NA
d_call: NA
cdr3_nt: TGTGCCAGCAGCTCCTCAGTAAGGGAGACCCAGTACTTC
cdr3_aa: CASSSSVRETQYF

v_call: TRBV15
j_call: TRBJ2-5
clone_size: NA
d_call: TRBD2
cdr3_nt: TGTGCCACCAGGCTACTAGCGTCTGAGACCCAGTACTTC
cdr3_aa: CATRLLASETQYF

v_call: TRBV29-1
j_call: TRBJ2-5
clone_size: NA
d_call: NA
cdr3_nt: TGCAGCGTTGGCCTAAGGGAGACCCAGTACTTC
cdr3_aa: CSVGLRETQYF

v_call: TRBV9
j_call: TRBJ2-1
clone_size: NA
d_call: NA
cdr3_nt: TGTGCCAGCAGCCCCCGGCAGACATACAATGAGCAGTTCTTC
cdr3_aa: CASSPRQTYNEQFF

v_call: TRBV2
j_call: TRBJ2-3
clone_size: NA
d_call: TRBD2
cdr3_nt: TGTGCCAGCAGTGAACCGCTAGCGGGAGCGTCAGATACGCAGTATTTT
cdr3_aa: CASSEPLAGASDTQYF

v_call: TRBV20-1
j_call: TRBJ2-3
clone_size: NA
d_call: TRBD2
cdr3_nt: TGCAGTGCTAGAGATCCTCGGACTAGCCCAGATACGCAGTATTTT
cdr3_aa: CSARDPRTSPDTQYF

v_call: TRBV10-3
j_call: TRBJ2-6
clone_size: NA
d_call: TRBD1
cdr3_nt: TGTGCCAGCTGGACAGGGAACCCCCCTGGGGCCAACGTCCTGACTTTC
cdr3_aa: CASWTGNPPGANVLTF

v_call: TRBV7-2
j_call: TRBJ2-7
clone_size: NA
d_call: NA
cdr3_nt: TGTGCCAGCAGCCGCTCCGAGGGATACGAGCAGTACTTC
cdr3_aa: CASSRSEGYEQYF

v_call: TRBV29-1
j_call: TRBJ1-1
clone_size: NA
d_call: NA
cdr3_nt: TGCAGCGTTGTCTCGGACGTTAACACTGAAGCTTTCTTT
cdr3_aa: CSVVSDVNTEAFF

v_call: TRBV7-2
j_call: TRBJ1-1
clone_size: NA
d_call: TRBD1
cdr3_nt: TGTGCCAGCAGCTCCTACAGGGGGGGAAACACTGAAGCTTTCTTT
cdr3_aa: CASSSYRGGNTEAFF

v_call: TRBV13
j_call: TRBJ2-1
clone_size: NA
d_call: NA
cdr3_nt: TGTGCCAGCAGCTTAGTCCTCAGGGGAAGAGAGGGGCGATACAATGAGCAGTTCTTC
cdr3_aa: CASSLVLRGREGRYNEQFF